The 8 T cell receptor beta chains given below trace back to one sample, sequenced in a study of OX40 agonist ivuxolimab in advanced cancers. Produced via immunoSEQ multiplex PCR; TCRdb's table is partial and in-frame only. The table has approximately 84,000 clones, roughly nine tenths seen once. This material consisted of CD4+ or CD8+ T cells sorted from blood, taken in a trial of the OX40 agonist ivuxolimab. Receptors were obtained from an adult with an advanced solid tumor such as melanoma, head and neck, liver or kidney cancer.

The V and J genes are TRBV5-8 and TRBJ2-7; D is unclear. Germline V lookup: CDR1 SGHTS, CDR2 YDEGEE. Trimming shortened V by 4 bases and J by 2 bases, and 10 bases separated the two germline ends. This CDR3 has 13 residues. This chain's CDR3 is CASSRRRPYEQYF. CDR3 in DNA: TGTGCCAGCAGCCGAAGACGGCCCTACGAGCAGTACTTC. The full variable domain, its missing parts supplied by reference TRBV5-8 and TRBJ2-7, is EAGVTQSPTHLIKTRGQQATLRCSPISGHTSVYWYQQALGLGLQFLLWYDEGEERNRGNFPPRFSGRQFPNYSSELNVNALELEDSALYLCASSRRRPYEQYFGPGTRLTVT.

The genes are TRBV6-1 and TRBJ1-1; D is possibly TRBD1 (5 bases). Germline V CDR1 and CDR2: MNHNS, SASEGT. The length of the CDR3 is 16 residues. Trimming took 4 bases from V and 1 from J, leaving 16 bases between them. CDR3 coding DNA: TGTGCCAGCAGTGCGCGCGGGGGGTCGGGGAACACTGAAGCTTTCTTT. Protein sequence: CASSARGGSGNTEAFF.

The chain has TRBV27 and TRBJ1-2; 8 bases map to TRBD1. The CDR3 is 15 amino acids. Germline lookup yields CDR1 MNHEY and CDR2 SMNVEV (reference sequence). V dropped 8 bases and J dropped 9; count of bases not matched to a gene: 17. The CDR3: CASGQGYEVFSRYTF. The CDR3, as DNA: TGTGCCAGCGGACAGGGATATGAGGTGTTTTCTCGCTACACCTTC.

V gene TRBV14 combines with J gene TRBJ1-1, with a weak D call TRBD1 (5 bases). This CDR3 is 15 amino acids long. V lost 2 bases, J lost 5 bases, and 15 bases lay in between. CDR1 and CDR2 from the germline V gene are SGHDN and FVKESK. The CDR3 reads CASSQKWGRGTEAFF. In DNA form, the CDR3 reads TGTGCCAGCAGCCAAAAGTGGGGACGGGGAACTGAAGCTTTCTTT.

The chain carries TRBV9 and TRBJ2-1, with a tentative D call TRBD2 (5 bases). Germline CDR1 is SGDLS and CDR2 is YYNGEE. V dropped 4 bases and J dropped 5 bases, with 19 bases sitting between them. This CDR3 has 16 residues. CDR3 region: CASSSDPRGPDNEQFF. CDR3 sequence (DNA): TGTGCCAGCAGCTCAGACCCACGAGGGCCTGACAATGAGCAGTTCTTC.

The chain links TRBV27 to TRBJ2-4; tentative D call: TRBD1 (6 bases). Trimming pared 5 bases from V and 4 bases from J, leaving 15 bases between. Germline loops: CDR1 MNHEY, CDR2 SMNVEV (reference sequence). The CDR3 covers 15 residues. The CDR3 reads CASSKTPDSKNIQYF. For the CDR3, the DNA is TGTGCCAGCAGTAAGACTCCGGACAGTAAAAACATTCAGTACTTC.

V is TRBV5-1 and J is TRBJ2-3; TRBD1 might be the D (6 bases). Germline V gives CDR1 SGHRS, CDR2 YFSETQ. CDR3 length: 13 amino acids. Trimming cost V 4 bases and J 9 bases, with 15 bases left between them. DNA of the CDR3: TGCGCCAGCAGCACGGACAGACCCTTAACGCAGTATTTT. Its protein product is CASSTDRPLTQYF.

This chain connects TRBV29-1 to TRBJ2-3; D is undetermined. Germline lookup yields CDR1 SQVTM and CDR2 ANQGSEA. Trimming shortened V by 4 bases and J by 6 bases, and 8 bases separated the two germline ends. The CDR3 spans 11 residues. The CDR3 sequence is CSVGRVDTQYF. The CDR3 bases are TGCAGCGTTGGTCGGGTGGATACGCAGTATTTT.